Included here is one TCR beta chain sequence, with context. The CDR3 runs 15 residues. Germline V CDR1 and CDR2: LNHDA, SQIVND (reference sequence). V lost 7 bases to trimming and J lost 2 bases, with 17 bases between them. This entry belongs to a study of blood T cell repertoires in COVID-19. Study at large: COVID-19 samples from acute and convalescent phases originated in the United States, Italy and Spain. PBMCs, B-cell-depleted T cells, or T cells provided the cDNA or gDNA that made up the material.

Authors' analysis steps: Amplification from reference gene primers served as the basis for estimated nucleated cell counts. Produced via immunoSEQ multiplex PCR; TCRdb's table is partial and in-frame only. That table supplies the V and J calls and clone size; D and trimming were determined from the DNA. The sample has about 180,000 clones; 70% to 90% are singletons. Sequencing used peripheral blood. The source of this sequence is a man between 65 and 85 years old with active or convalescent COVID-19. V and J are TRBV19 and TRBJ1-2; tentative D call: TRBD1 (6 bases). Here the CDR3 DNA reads TGTGCCAGTATGCGGGCGGGGGCCTCGAACTATGGCTACACCTTC. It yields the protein CASMRAGASNYGYTF. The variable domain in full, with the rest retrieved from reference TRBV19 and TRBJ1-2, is DGGITQSPKYLFRKEGQNVTLSCEQNLNHDAMYWYRQDPGQGLRLIYYSQIVNDFQKGDIAEGYSVSREKKESFPLTVTSAQKNPTAFYLCASMRAGASNYGYTFGSGTRLTVV.